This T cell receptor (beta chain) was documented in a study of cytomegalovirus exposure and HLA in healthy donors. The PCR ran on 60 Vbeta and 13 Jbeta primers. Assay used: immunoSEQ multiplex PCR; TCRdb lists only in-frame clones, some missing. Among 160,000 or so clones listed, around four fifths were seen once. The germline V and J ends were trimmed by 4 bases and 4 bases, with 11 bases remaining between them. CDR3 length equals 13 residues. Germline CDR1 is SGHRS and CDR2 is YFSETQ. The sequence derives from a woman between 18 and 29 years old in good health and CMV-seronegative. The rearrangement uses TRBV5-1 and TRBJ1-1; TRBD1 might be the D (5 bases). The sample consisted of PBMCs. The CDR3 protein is CASSPWGGTEAFF. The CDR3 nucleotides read TGCGCCAGCAGCCCGTGGGGGGGCACTGAAGCTTTCTTT. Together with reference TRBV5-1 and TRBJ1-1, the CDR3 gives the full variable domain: KAGVTQTPRYLIKTRGQQVTLSCSPISGHRSVSWYQQTPGQGLQFLFEYFSETQRNKGNFPGRFSGRQFSNSRSEMNVSTLELGDSALYLCASSPWGGTEAFFGQGTRLTVV.